The 10 T cell receptor beta chains in this list originate from one sample, sequenced in a study of T-cell memory formation after mild COVID-19. TCRdb independently ran MiXCR on the 5' RACE reads; one entry per CDR3 protein. The profile shows hundreds of thousands of distinct CDR3 sequences, 20% of them singletons. The specimen was PBMCs or a T cell subset sorted from them (not recorded which). Every receptor here comes from an adult woman who had mild COVID-19 (a few samples of this study predate the infection). Cell type and time point are not known.

The chain uses TRBV5-1 and TRBJ1-1; D gene uncertain. The CDR3 covers 17 residues. Trimming left V 1 base short and J 2 bases short, with 18 bases between. Germline-derived CDR1 and CDR2 are SGHRS and YFSETQ. CDR3 amino acids: CASSLYSSSGRNTEAFF. The DNA for the CDR3 is TGCGCCAGCAGCTTGTACAGTAGCAGCGGTCGAAACACTGAAGCTTTCTTT.

The gene calls are TRBV7-2 and TRBJ2-3; 9 bases are a match to TRBD1. The CDR3 loop spans 15 amino acids. The V segment lost 4 bases and the J segment 3 bases; nucleotides outside the gene matches: 5. CDR1 is SGHTA, CDR2 FQGNSA, per germline. CDR3 sequence reads: CASSSGTGRTDTQYF. In DNA, the CDR3 is TGTGCCAGCAGCTCCGGGACAGGGAGGACAGATACGCAGTATTTT.

This clonotype was detected a few times. The CDR3 here is CASSRILLRERGPDTQYF. CDR3 sequence (DNA): TGTGCCAGCAGCCGGATCCTACTACGGGAGCGCGGCCCAGATACGCAGTATTTT. V is TRBV7-2 and J is TRBJ2-3; D possibly corresponds to TRBD2 (6 bases). The CDR3 extends over 18 amino acids. V lost 5 bases, J lost 4 bases, and 25 bases lay in between. The germline V gene has CDR1 SGHTA and CDR2 FQGNSA.

The V call is TRBV6-5, the J call TRBJ1-1; D remains ambiguous. Between the trimmed V and J ends, which lost 1 base and 10 bases, there was a span of 7 bases. The CDR3 extends over 11 amino acids. Germline CDR1 MNHEY, CDR2 SVGAGI. As DNA, the CDR3 is TGTGCCAGCAGTTACTGGGGTGGAGCTTTCTTT. Encoded protein: CASSYWGGAFF.

This clonotype came up many times. The chain combines TRBV6-2 or TRBV6-3 with TRBJ2-7; maybe TRBD2 (6 bases). Germline V gene lookup returns CDR1 MNHEY and CDR2 SVGEGT. With 9 bases removed from V and 3 bases from J, the gap between germline ends came to 6 bases. CDR3 length: 10 residues. Written as DNA, the CDR3 is TGTGCCAGTAGCGGCTACGAGCAGTACTTC. Translated: CASSGYEQYF.

This CDR3 reads CASSLRQGSGYTF. For the CDR3, the DNA is TGTGCCAGCAGCTTAAGACAGGGGTCTGGCTACACCTTC. This chain links TRBV7-9 with TRBJ1-2; 8 bases agree with TRBD1. Germline CDR1 reads SEHNR; CDR2 reads FQNEAQ (reference sequence). Unmatched junction bases numbered 3, after V lost 2 bases and J lost 7 bases. This CDR3 region has 13 residues.

This clonotype was observed a handful of times. The chain uses TRBV6-5 and TRBJ1-1, with D tentatively TRBD1 (5 bases). CDR3 length: 15 residues. Trimming cost V 1 base and J 7 bases, with 16 bases left between them. Germline CDR1 is MNHEY and CDR2 is SVGAGI. CDR3 residues: CASSYWRGLEGEAFF. The CDR3 nucleotides are TGTGCCAGCAGTTACTGGAGGGGACTCGAGGGTGAAGCTTTCTTT.

The chain has TRBV7-2 and TRBJ2-3; 15 nucleotides align to TRBD2. V was clipped by 5 bases and J by 7 bases; unmatched bases: 7. This CDR3 has 16 residues. Per germline, CDR1 SGHTA and CDR2 FQGNSA. The CDR3 DNA sequence: TGTGCCAGCAGCCCGGGACTAGCGGGAGGAGAATATACGCAGTATTTT. This translates into CASSPGLAGGEYTQYF.

J is TRBJ2-7 and V is TRBV2, with 11 positions matching TRBD1. CDR1 is SNHLY, CDR2 FYNNEI, per germline. Trimming at V came to 4 bases and at J to 6 bases, leaving 14 bases not matched to a gene. The length of the CDR3 is 17 residues. CDR3 amino acids: CASSVLGQGGKLREQYF. The CDR3, as DNA: TGTGCCAGCAGTGTTTTGGGACAGGGGGGGAAACTACGCGAGCAGTACTTC. Filled out from reference TRBV2 and TRBJ2-7, the complete variable domain reads EPEVTQTPSHQVTQMGQEVILRCVPISNHLYFYWYRQILGQKVEFLVSFYNNEISEKSEIFDDQFSVERPDGSNFTLKIRSTKLEDSAMYFCASSVLGQGGKLREQYFGPGTRLTVT.

V gene TRBV5-4 combines with J gene TRBJ2-5; possible D gene TRBD1, 6 bases. The V and J ends lost 4 bases and 0 bases respectively, with 13 bases between them. The length of the CDR3 is 15 residues. Germline CDR1 and CDR2: SGHNT and YYREEE (reference sequence). The CDR3, as DNA: TGTGCCAGCAGCCAGGACAGCGAGTACCAAGAGACCCAGTACTTC. Its protein product is CASSQDSEYQETQYF.